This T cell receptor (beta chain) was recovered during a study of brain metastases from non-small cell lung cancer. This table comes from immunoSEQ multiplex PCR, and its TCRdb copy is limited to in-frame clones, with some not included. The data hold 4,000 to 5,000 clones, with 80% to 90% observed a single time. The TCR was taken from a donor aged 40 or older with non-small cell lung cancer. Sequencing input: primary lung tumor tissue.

CDR3 DNA: TGCAGCGGGGAACTAGCGAGCCAAGAGACCCAGTACTTC. It is translated as CSGELASQETQYF. This chain joins TRBV29-1 and TRBJ2-5; TRBD2 agrees at 7 bases. Per the germline V gene, CDR1 is SQVTM and CDR2 is ANQGSEA. Trimming cost V 7 bases and J 1 base; bases outside gene matches: 6. The CDR3 covers 13 residues. Variable domain in full (rest from reference TRBV29-1 and TRBJ2-5): SAVISQKPSRDICQRGTSLTIQCQVDSQVTMMFWYRQQPGQSLTLIATANQGSEATYESGFVIDKFPISRPNLTFSTLTVSNMSPEDSSIYLCSGELASQETQYFGPGTRLLVL.